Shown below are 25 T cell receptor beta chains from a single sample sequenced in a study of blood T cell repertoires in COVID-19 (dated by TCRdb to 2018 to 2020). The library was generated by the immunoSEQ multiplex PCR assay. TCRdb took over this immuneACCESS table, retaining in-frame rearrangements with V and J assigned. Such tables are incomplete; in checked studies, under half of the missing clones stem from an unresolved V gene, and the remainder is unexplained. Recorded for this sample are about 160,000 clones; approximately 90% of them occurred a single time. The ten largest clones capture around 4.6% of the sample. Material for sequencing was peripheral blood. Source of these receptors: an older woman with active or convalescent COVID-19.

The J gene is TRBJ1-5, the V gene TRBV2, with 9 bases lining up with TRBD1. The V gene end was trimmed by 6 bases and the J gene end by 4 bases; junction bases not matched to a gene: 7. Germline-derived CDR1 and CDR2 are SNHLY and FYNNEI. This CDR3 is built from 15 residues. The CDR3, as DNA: TGTGCCAGCAGCGCTGGACAGGGGAAGAATCAGCCCCAGCATTTT. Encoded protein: CASSAGQGKNQPQHF.

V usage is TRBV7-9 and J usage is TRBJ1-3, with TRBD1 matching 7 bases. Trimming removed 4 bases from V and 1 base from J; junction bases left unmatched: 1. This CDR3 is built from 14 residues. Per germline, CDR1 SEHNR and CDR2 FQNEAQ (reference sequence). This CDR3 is CASSSTGSGNTIYF. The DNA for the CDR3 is TGTGCCAGCAGCTCGACAGGGTCTGGAAACACCATATATTTT.

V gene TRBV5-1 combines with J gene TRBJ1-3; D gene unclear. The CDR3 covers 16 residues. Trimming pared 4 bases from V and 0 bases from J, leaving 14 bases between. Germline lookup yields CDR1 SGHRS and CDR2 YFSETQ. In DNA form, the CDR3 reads TGCGCCAGCAGCCCCCTCTTCGGGAGCTCTGGAAACACCATATATTTT. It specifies CASSPLFGSSGNTIYF.

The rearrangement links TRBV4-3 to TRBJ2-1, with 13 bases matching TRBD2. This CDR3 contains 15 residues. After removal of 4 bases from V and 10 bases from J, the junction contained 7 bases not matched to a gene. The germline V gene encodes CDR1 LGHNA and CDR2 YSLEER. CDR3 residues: CASSPGLAGFGEQFF. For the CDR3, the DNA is TGCGCCAGCAGCCCGGGACTAGCGGGGTTTGGCGAGCAGTTCTTC.

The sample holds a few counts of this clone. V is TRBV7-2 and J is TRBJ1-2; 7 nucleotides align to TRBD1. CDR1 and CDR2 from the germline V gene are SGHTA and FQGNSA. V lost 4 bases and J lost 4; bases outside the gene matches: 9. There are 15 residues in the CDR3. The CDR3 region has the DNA TGTGCCAGCAGCTCAATGACAGGGACGATCTATGGCTACACCTTC. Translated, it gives CASSSMTGTIYGYTF.

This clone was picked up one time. The CDR3 loop reads CASSIERDTEAFF. The CDR3 DNA is TGTGCCAGTAGTATAGAACGAGACACTGAAGCTTTCTTT. The chain couples TRBV19 to TRBJ1-1; D call uncertain. V was shortened by 0 bases and J by 3 bases, with 5 bases between the two germline ends. CDR1 and CDR2 (germline): LNHDA, SQIVND (reference sequence). CDR3 length equals 13 residues.

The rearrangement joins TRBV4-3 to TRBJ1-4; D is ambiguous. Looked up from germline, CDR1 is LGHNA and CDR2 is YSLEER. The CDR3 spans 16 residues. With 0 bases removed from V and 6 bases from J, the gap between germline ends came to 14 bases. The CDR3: CASSQEVRGEDEKLFF. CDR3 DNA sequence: TGCGCCAGCAGCCAAGAAGTTCGGGGTGAGGATGAAAAACTGTTTTTT.

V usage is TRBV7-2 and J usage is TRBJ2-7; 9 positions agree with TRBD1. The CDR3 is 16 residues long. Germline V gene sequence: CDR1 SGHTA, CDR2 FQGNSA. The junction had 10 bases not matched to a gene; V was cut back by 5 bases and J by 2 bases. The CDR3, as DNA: TGTGCCAGCAGCCGCACGGGACAGGGAGGCCCCTACGAGCAGTACTTC. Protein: CASSRTGQGGPYEQYF.

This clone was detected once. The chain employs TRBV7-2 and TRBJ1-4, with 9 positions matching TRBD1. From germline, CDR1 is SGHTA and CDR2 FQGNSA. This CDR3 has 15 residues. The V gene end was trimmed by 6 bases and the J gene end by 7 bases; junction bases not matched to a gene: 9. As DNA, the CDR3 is TGTGCCAGCAGTTTCGGGGACAGGGACAGTGAAAAACTGTTTTTT. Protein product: CASSFGDRDSEKLFF.

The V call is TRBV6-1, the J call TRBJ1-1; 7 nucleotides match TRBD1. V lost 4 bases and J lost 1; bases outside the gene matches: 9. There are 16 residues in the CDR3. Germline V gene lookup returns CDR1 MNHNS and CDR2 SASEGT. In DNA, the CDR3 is TGTGCCAGCAGTGCCCGACAGGGACTTCAGAACACTGAAGCTTTCTTT. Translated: CASSARQGLQNTEAFF.

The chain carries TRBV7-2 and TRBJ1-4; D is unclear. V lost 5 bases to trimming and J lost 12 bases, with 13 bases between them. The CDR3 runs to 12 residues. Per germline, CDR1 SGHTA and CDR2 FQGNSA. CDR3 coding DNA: TGTGCCAGCAGCGGTAACCCCGGGGAACTGTTTTTT. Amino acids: CASSGNPGELFF.

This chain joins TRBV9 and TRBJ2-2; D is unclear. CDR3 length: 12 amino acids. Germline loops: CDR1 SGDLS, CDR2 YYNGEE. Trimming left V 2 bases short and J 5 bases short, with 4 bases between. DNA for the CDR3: TGTGCCAGCAGCGTCCCAACCGGGGAGCTGTTTTTT. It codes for CASSVPTGELFF.

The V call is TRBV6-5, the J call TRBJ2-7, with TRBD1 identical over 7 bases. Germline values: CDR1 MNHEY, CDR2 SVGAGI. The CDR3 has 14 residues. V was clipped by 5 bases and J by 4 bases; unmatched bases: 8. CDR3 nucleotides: TGTGCCAGCAGTAAACGACAGGGTGGGTACGAGCAGTACTTC. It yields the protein CASSKRQGGYEQYF.

The CDR3 bases are TGTGCCAGCAGCGTAGCTGGACAGGGAAGCGAAAAACTGTTTTTT. Translation gives CASSVAGQGSEKLFF. V usage is TRBV9 and J usage is TRBJ1-4; 8 bases are a match to TRBD1. Germline CDR1 reads SGDLS; CDR2 reads YYNGEE. V lost 0 bases and J lost 8; bases outside the gene matches: 6. The CDR3 runs to 15 residues.

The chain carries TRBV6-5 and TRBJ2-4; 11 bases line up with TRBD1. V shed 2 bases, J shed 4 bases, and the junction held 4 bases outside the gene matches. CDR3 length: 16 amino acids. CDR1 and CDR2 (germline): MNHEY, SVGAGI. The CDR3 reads CASSYRTGGGKNIQYF. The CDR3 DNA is TGTGCCAGCAGTTACCGGACAGGGGGCGGGAAAAACATTCAGTACTTC.

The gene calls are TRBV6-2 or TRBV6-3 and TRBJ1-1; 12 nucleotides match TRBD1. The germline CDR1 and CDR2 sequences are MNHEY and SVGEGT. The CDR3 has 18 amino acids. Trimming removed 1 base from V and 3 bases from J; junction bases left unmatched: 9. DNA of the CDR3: TGTGCCAGCAGTTACTTCCCGGGACAGGGGGCCTGGTACACTGAAGCTTTCTTT. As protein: CASSYFPGQGAWYTEAFF.

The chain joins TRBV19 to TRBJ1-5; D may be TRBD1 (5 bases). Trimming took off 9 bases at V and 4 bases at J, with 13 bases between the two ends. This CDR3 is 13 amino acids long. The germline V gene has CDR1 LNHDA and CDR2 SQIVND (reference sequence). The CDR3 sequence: CASGRGVNQPQHF. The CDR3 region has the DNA TGTGCCAGCGGAAGGGGCGTGAATCAGCCCCAGCATTTT.

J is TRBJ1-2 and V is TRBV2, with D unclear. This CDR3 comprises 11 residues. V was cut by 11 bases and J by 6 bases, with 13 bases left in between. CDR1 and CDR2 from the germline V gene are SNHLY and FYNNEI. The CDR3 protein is CAVRVVHGYTF. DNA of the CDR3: TGTGCCGTGAGGGTTGTGCATGGCTACACCTTC. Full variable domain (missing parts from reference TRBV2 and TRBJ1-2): EPEVTQTPSHQVTQMGQEVILRCVPISNHLYFYWYRQILGQKVEFLVSFYNNEISEKSEIFDDQFSVERPDGSNFTLKIRSTKLEDSAMYFCAVRVVHGYTFGSGTRLTVV.

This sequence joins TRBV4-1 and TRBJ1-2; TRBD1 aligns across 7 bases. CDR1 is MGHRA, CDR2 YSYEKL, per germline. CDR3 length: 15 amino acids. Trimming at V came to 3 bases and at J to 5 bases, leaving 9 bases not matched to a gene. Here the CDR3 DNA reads TGCGCCAGCAGCCATCCTTTGGGCAGGGGGTATGGCTACACCTTC. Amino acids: CASSHPLGRGYGYTF.

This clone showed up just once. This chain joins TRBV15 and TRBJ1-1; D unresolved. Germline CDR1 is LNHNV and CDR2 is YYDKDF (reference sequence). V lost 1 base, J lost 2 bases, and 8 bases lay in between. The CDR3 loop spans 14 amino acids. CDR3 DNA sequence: TGTGCCACCAGCAGAGTTGGCAGAAACACTGAAGCTTTCTTT. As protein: CATSRVGRNTEAFF. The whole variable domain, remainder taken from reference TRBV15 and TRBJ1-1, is DAMVIQNPRYQVTQFGKPVTLSCSQTLNHNVMYWYQQKSSQAPKLLFHYYDKDFNNEADTPDNFQSRRPNTSFCFLDIRSPGLGDTAMYLCATSRVGRNTEAFFGQGTRLTVV.

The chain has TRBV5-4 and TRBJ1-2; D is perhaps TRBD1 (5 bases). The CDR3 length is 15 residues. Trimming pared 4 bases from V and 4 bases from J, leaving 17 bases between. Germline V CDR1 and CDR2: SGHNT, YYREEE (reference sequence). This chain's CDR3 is CASSQSRSQGYGYTF. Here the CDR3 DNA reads TGTGCCAGCAGCCAAAGCAGGTCTCAGGGCTATGGCTACACCTTC.

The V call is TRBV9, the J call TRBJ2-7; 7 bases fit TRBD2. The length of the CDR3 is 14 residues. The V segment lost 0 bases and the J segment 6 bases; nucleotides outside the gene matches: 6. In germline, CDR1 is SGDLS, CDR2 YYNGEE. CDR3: CASSVAGGGTEQYF. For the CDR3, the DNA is TGTGCCAGCAGCGTAGCTGGGGGGGGTACCGAGCAGTACTTC.

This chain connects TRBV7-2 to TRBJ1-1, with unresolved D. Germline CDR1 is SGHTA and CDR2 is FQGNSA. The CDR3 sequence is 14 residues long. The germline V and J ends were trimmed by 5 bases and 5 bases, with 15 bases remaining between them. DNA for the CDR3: TGTGCCAGCAGCCCCGTTAGTAGGGAGACTGAAGCTTTCTTT. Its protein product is CASSPVSRETEAFF.

This CDR3 reads CASTSFPGHYTDTQYF. The DNA for the CDR3 is TGTGCCAGCACATCGTTCCCGGGACATTACACAGATACGCAGTATTTT. The V gene is TRBV28, the J gene TRBJ2-3; D might be TRBD1 (6 bases). Germline V gene lookup returns CDR1 MDHEN and CDR2 SYDVKM. This CDR3 is 16 amino acids long. Trimming took 7 bases from V and 2 from J, leaving 19 bases between them.

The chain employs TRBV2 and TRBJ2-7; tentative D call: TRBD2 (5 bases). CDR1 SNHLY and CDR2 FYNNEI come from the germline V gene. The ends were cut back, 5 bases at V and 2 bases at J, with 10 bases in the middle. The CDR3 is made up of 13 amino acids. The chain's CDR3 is CASSPRDAYEQYF. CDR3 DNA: TGTGCCAGCAGTCCGAGGGATGCCTACGAGCAGTACTTC.